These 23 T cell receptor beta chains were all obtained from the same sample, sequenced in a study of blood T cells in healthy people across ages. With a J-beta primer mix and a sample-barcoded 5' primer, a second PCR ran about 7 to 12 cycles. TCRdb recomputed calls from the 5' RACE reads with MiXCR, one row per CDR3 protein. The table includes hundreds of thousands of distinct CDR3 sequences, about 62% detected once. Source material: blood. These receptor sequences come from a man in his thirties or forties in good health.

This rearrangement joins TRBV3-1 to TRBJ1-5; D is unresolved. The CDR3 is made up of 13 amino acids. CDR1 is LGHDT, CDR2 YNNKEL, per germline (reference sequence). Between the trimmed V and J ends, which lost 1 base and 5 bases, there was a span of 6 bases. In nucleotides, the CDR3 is TGTGCCAGCAGCCAAGTTCCGGATCAGCCCCAGCATTTT. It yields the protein CASSQVPDQPQHF.

Here the CDR3 reads CASSKRPGEHYEQYF. Written as DNA, the CDR3 is TGTGCCAGCAGTAAACGACCGGGAGAGCACTACGAGCAGTACTTC. V usage is TRBV7-2 and J usage is TRBJ2-7, with a weak D call TRBD2 (6 bases). Germline assignment: CDR1 SGHTA and CDR2 FQGNSA. The length of the CDR3 is 15 residues. V lost 6 bases and J 3 bases, leaving 18 bases between the germline ends.

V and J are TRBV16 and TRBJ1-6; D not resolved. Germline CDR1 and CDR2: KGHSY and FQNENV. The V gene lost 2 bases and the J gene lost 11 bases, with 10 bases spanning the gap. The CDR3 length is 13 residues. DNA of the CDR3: TGTGCCAGCAGCCAAGAGGTCCCTGCACCCCTCCACTTT. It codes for CASSQEVPAPLHF.

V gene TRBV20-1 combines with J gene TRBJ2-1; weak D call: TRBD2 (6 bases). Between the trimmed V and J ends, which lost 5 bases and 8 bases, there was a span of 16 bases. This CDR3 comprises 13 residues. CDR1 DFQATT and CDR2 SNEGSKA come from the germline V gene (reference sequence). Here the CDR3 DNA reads TGCAGTGCTCCCCGGCCAGGAGGGGATGAGCAGTTCTTC. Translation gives CSAPRPGGDEQFF.

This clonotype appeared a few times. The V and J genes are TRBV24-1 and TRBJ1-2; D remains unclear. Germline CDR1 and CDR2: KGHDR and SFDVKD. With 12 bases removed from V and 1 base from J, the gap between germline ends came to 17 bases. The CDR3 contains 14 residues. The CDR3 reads CAPIQTGFNYGYTF. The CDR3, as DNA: TGTGCCCCGATCCAGACGGGATTTAACTATGGCTACACCTTC.

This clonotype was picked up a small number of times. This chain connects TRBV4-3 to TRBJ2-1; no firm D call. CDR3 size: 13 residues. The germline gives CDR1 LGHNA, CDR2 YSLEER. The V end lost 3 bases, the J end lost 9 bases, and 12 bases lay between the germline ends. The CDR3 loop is CASSHPFTGEQFF. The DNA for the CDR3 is TGCGCCAGCAGCCACCCTTTCACGGGTGAGCAGTTCTTC.

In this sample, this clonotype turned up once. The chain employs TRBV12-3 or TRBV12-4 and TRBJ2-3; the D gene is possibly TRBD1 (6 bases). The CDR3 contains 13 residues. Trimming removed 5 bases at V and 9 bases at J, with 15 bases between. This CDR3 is CASSPGDEGTQYF. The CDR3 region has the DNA TGTGCCAGCAGTCCAGGGGACGAAGGAACGCAGTATTTT.

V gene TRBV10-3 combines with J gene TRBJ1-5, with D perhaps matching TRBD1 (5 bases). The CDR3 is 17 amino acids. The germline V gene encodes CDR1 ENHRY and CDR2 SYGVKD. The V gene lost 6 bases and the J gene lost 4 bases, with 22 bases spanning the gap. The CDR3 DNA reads TGTGCCATCAGAGACCCCTGGGCCCAGGGTGGAAATCAGCCCCAGCATTTT. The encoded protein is CAIRDPWAQGGNQPQHF.

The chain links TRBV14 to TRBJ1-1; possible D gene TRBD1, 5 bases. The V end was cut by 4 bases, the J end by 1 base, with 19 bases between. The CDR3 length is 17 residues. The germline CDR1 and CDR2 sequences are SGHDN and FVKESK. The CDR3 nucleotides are TGTGCCAGCAGCCGACTCGAGGGGTCTATCTCGAACACTGAAGCTTTCTTT. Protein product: CASSRLEGSISNTEAFF.

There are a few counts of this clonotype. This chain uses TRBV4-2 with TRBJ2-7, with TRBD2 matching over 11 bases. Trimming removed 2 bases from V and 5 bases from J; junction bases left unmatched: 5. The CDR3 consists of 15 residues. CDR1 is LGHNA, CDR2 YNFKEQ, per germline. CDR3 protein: CASSQLAGGTNEQYF. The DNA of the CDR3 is TGTGCCAGCAGCCAACTAGCGGGGGGCACAAACGAGCAGTACTTC.

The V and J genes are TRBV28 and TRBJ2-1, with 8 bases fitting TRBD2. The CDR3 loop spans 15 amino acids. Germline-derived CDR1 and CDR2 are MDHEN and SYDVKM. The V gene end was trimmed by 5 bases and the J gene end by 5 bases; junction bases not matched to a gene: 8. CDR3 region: CASSSRREVNNEQFF. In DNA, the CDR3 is TGTGCCAGCAGTAGTCGGCGGGAGGTAAACAATGAGCAGTTCTTC.

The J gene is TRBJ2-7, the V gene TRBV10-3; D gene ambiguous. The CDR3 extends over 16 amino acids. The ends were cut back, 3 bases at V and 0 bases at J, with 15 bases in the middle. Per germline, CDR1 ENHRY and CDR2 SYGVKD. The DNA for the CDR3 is TGTGCCATCAGTGAACCCCTAGGACCGAGCTCCTACGAGCAGTACTTC. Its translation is CAISEPLGPSSYEQYF.

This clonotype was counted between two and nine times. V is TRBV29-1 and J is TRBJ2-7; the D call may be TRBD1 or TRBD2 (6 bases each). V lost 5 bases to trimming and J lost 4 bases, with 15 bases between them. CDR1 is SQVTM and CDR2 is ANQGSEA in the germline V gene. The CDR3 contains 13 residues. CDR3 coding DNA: TGCAGCGTTCGGAGGGGGGAATTTTACGAGCAGTACTTC. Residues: CSVRRGEFYEQYF.

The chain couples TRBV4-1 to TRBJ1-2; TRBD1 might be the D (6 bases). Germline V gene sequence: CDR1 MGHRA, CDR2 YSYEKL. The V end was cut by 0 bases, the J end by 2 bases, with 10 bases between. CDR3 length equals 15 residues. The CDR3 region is CASSQDQGLNYGYTF. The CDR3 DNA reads TGCGCCAGCAGCCAAGATCAGGGGCTGAACTATGGCTACACCTTC.

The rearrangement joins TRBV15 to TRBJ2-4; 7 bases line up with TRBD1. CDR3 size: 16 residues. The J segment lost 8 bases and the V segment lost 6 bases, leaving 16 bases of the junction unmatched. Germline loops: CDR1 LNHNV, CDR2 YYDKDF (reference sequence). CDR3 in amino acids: CATRPAAGGEGDIQYF. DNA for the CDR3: TGTGCCACCAGACCTGCGGCAGGGGGTGAGGGTGACATTCAGTACTTC.

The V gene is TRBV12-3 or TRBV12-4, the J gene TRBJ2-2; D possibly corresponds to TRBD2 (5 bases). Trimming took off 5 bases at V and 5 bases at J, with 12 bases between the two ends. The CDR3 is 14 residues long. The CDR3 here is CASSAGIPTGELFF. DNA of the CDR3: TGTGCCAGCAGTGCCGGGATCCCAACCGGGGAGCTGTTTTTT.

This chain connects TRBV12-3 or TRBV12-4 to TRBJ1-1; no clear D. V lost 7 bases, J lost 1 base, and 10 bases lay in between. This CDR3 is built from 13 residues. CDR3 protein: CASIGDENTEAFF. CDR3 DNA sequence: TGTGCCAGCATTGGAGATGAGAACACTGAAGCTTTCTTT.

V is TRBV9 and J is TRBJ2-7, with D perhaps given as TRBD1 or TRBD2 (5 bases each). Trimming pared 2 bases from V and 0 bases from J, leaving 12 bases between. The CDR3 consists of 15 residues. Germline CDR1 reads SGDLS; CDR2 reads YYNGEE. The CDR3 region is CASSVSTGPSYEQYF. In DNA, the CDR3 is TGTGCCAGCAGCGTTTCAACGGGGCCCTCCTACGAGCAGTACTTC.

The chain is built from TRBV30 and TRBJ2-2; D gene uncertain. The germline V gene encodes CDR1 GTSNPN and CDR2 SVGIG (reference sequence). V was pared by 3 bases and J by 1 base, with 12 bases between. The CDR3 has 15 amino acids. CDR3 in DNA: TGTGCCTGGAGATGGCCCTCCGGGAACACCGGGGAGCTGTTTTTT. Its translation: CAWRWPSGNTGELFF.

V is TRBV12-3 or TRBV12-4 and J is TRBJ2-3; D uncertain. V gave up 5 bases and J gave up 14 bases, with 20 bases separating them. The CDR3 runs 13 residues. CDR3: CASSPQGPTSGYF. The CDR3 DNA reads TGTGCCAGCAGTCCCCAAGGACCCACGTCAGGGTATTTT.

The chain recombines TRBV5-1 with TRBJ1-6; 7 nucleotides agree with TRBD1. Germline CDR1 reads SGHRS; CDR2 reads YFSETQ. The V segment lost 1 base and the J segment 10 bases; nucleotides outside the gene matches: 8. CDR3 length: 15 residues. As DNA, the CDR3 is TGCGCCAGCAGCTTGTCGACAGGGACGGAATCACCCCTCCACTTT. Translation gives CASSLSTGTESPLHF.

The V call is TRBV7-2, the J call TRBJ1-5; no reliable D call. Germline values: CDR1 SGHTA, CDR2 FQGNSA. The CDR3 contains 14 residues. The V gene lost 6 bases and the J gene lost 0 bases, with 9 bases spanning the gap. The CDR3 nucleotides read TGTGCCAGCAGTCCGACCCTTAGCAATCAGCCCCAGCATTTT. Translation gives CASSPTLSNQPQHF.

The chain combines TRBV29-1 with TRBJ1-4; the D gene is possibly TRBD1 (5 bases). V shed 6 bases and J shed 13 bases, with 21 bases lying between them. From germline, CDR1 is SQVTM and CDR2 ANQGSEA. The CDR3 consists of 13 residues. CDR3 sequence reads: CSVTRGSEFVLFF. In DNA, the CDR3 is TGCAGCGTGACCCGGGGCTCGGAATTCGTACTGTTTTTT.